These 19 T cell receptor beta chains were all obtained from the same sample, sequenced in a study of blood T cell repertoires in COVID-19. TCRdb keeps only in-frame clones here, not all; method: immunoSEQ multiplex PCR. The sample has 250,000 to 350,000 clones; around 90% are singletons. The specimen was peripheral blood. These receptors originate from a woman aged 40-49 years who had recovered from COVID-19.

This chain joins TRBV6-5 and TRBJ2-7; 7 nucleotides align to TRBD2. Germline values: CDR1 MNHEY, CDR2 SVGAGI. The CDR3 runs 13 residues. J was trimmed by 3 bases and V by 5 bases; bases with no gene match: 4. CDR3 in amino acids: CASSPASGYEQYF. CDR3 DNA: TGTGCCAGCAGTCCGGCTAGCGGCTACGAGCAGTACTTC.

This chain uses TRBV2 with TRBJ1-4; tentatively, D is TRBD1 (6 bases). CDR1 is SNHLY, CDR2 FYNNEI, per germline. V lost 9 bases and J lost 8, with 13 bases in between. This CDR3 contains 12 residues. For the CDR3, the DNA is TGTGCCAGTACAGGGAGTTCAGAAAAACTGTTTTTT. Translating gives CASTGSSEKLFF.

The V and J genes are TRBV2 and TRBJ2-7; perhaps TRBD2 as D (5 bases). The germline V gene has CDR1 SNHLY and CDR2 FYNNEI. The CDR3 loop spans 12 amino acids. V lost 6 bases to trimming and J lost 3 bases, with 9 bases between them. As DNA, the CDR3 is TGTGCCAGCAGGGACGGGAACTACGAGCAGTACTTC. Translating gives CASRDGNYEQYF.

The chain joins TRBV27 to TRBJ2-7; 8 bases map to TRBD1. With 4 bases clipped from V and 2 bases from J, the junction kept 4 bases outside the gene matches. CDR1 and CDR2 from the germline V gene are MNHEY and SMNVEV (reference sequence). The CDR3 runs to 14 residues. The CDR3 nucleotides read TGTGCCAGCAGTTCCCACAGGGGGGCCTACGAGCAGTACTTC. This gives the protein CASSSHRGAYEQYF.

This chain joins TRBV10-1 and TRBJ2-2; maybe TRBD2 (7 bases). This CDR3 comprises 14 residues. The germline CDR1 and CDR2 sequences are WNHNN and SYGVQD (reference sequence). V dropped 8 bases and J dropped 1 base, with 11 bases sitting between them. This CDR3 reads CASAAGQNTGELFF. DNA of the CDR3: TGCGCCAGCGCAGCGGGACAGAACACCGGGGAGCTGTTTTTT.

The genes are TRBV10-3 and TRBJ1-5; 7 nucleotides align to TRBD1. Germline CDR1 is ENHRY and CDR2 is SYGVKD. V trimming: 3 bases; J trimming: 7 bases; junction bases outside the gene matches: 9. The length of the CDR3 is 15 residues. The CDR3 coding sequence is TGTGCCATCAGTGAATCGACAGGGTTAGGACAGCCCCAGCATTTT. It encodes CAISESTGLGQPQHF.

V usage is TRBV5-4 and J usage is TRBJ2-5; D is unclear. The V and J ends lost 0 bases and 4 bases respectively, with 10 bases between them. This CDR3 comprises 14 residues. In germline, CDR1 is SGHNT, CDR2 YYREEE (reference sequence). The CDR3 loop is CASSLAGSRETQYF. DNA for the CDR3: TGTGCCAGCAGCTTGGCCGGTAGCCGAGAGACCCAGTACTTC.

This chain joins TRBV5-4 and TRBJ2-1; 12 nucleotides agree with TRBD2. Germline V gene lookup returns CDR1 SGHNT and CDR2 YYREEE (reference sequence). The CDR3 has 15 amino acids. Trimming cost V 4 bases and J 5 bases; bases outside gene matches: 4. The CDR3 is CASSMGLAGNNEQFF. CDR3 DNA: TGTGCCAGCAGCATGGGACTAGCGGGTAACAATGAGCAGTTCTTC.

The chain combines TRBV6-5 with TRBJ2-3, with D maybe TRBD2 (6 bases). V was pared by 0 bases and J by 4 bases, with 11 bases between. Germline V lookup: CDR1 MNHEY, CDR2 SVGAGI. CDR3 length equals 15 residues. The CDR3 sequence: CASSYSYGSPDTQYF. CDR3 DNA sequence: TGTGCCAGCAGTTACTCCTACGGGAGCCCAGATACGCAGTATTTT.

There are a few counts of this clone. CDR3 nucleotides: TGTGCCAGCAGCTTATTTCTTGGTGAGGCCGAGACCCAGTACTTC. Protein: CASSLFLGEAETQYF. J is TRBJ2-5 and V is TRBV7-6; no clear D gene. The germline gives CDR1 SGHVS, CDR2 FNYEAQ. The CDR3 is 15 amino acids. Between the trimmed V and J ends, which lost 2 bases and 5 bases, there was a span of 15 bases.

The chain has TRBV9 and TRBJ2-5, with TRBD2 identical over 8 bases. V trimming: 4 bases; J trimming: 5 bases; junction bases outside the gene matches: 16. CDR3 length: 17 residues. The germline V gene encodes CDR1 SGDLS and CDR2 YYNGEE. In DNA form, the CDR3 reads TGTGCCAGCAGCAAAGGGCCGGGAGCGGGAGCCGGTGAGACCCAGTACTTC. As protein: CASSKGPGAGAGETQYF.

This sequence joins TRBV6-1 and TRBJ2-1, with D perhaps matching TRBD1 (6 bases). Germline CDR1 reads MNHNS; CDR2 reads SASEGT. The V and J ends lost 3 bases and 4 bases respectively, with 16 bases between them. This CDR3 has 16 amino acids. CDR3 in DNA: TGTGCCAGCAGTGACAGGGGTCAGGGGTTTTACAATGAGCAGTTCTTC. Translation gives CASSDRGQGFYNEQFF.

This chain uses TRBV27 with TRBJ1-2, with a weak D call TRBD1 (5 bases). This CDR3 is 15 amino acids long. Trimming left V 2 bases short and J 6 bases short, with 16 bases between. Germline V CDR1 and CDR2: MNHEY, SMNVEV (reference sequence). DNA for the CDR3: TGTGCCAGCAGTTTACGCCGCGACAGTCTGAATGGCTACACCTTC. Protein sequence: CASSLRRDSLNGYTF.

This chain joins TRBV28 and TRBJ2-2; 9 bases map to TRBD2. V shed 6 bases and J 5 bases; nucleotides not matched to a gene: 10. Germline loops: CDR1 MDHEN, CDR2 SYDVKM. This CDR3 contains 16 residues. The CDR3 sequence is CASSASGTSITGELFF. CDR3 sequence (DNA): TGTGCCAGCAGCGCGTCCGGGACTAGCATAACCGGGGAGCTGTTTTTT.

This clone was seen once. V is TRBV5-6 and J is TRBJ1-4; the D gene is possibly TRBD1 (5 bases). V shed 5 bases and J shed 7 bases, with 18 bases lying between them. CDR1 is SGHDT, CDR2 YYEEEE, per germline. The CDR3 sequence is 15 residues long. CDR3: CASSRPQGLGEKLFF. DNA of the CDR3: TGTGCCAGCAGTCGCCCGCAGGGCTTGGGTGAAAAACTGTTTTTT.

This chain connects TRBV7-6 to TRBJ2-1; tentative D call: TRBD1 (5 bases). Trimming pared 4 bases from V and 1 base from J, leaving 11 bases between. Germline V gene sequence: CDR1 SGHVS, CDR2 FNYEAQ. This CDR3 comprises 15 residues. CDR3 sequence reads: CASSSSDSSYNEQFF. CDR3 coding DNA: TGTGCCAGCAGCTCCTCTGACAGTTCCTACAATGAGCAGTTCTTC.

This rearrangement joins TRBV5-1 to TRBJ2-1, with D perhaps TRBD2 (6 bases). The length of the CDR3 is 16 residues. V was trimmed by 4 bases and J by 6 bases, leaving 20 bases between them. Germline CDR1 SGHRS, CDR2 YFSETQ. Here the CDR3 DNA reads TGCGCCAGCAGCCCTCTCCAGGCAGCGGGCCGCAATGAGCAGTTCTTC. Amino acids: CASSPLQAAGRNEQFF.

The V call is TRBV12-3 or TRBV12-4, the J call TRBJ2-7; D remains unclear. The CDR3 extends over 11 amino acids. The V end was cut by 3 bases, the J end by 5 bases, with 5 bases between. CDR3 sequence: CASSFVDEQYF. CDR3 DNA: TGTGCCAGCAGTTTCGTCGACGAGCAGTACTTC.

Only a few counts were recorded for this clone. The chain combines TRBV28 with TRBJ1-5; a weak D match, TRBD1 (6 bases). CDR3 length: 15 residues. The V gene lost 6 bases and the J gene lost 3 bases, with 15 bases spanning the gap. The germline V gene has CDR1 MDHEN and CDR2 SYDVKM. CDR3 protein: CASRRDRIYNQPQHF. CDR3 coding DNA: TGTGCCAGCAGGCGTGACAGGATCTACAATCAGCCCCAGCATTTT.